This is a list of T cell receptor beta chains from one sample in a study of Graves' ophthalmopathy and Graves' hyperthyroidism. MiXCR was run by TCRdb on the multiplex PCR reads, yielding one entry per CDR3 protein. This sample has some 400,000 distinct CDR3 sequences, with approximately 20% found just once. Sequences were obtained from peripheral blood. These receptor sequences come from a woman aged 18-29 years with Graves' ophthalmopathy. Each CDR3 is given with its conserved first and last residue. A D gene is named only where the DNA matches it firmly. Rows may omit the clone size; those that give it use once, few, many or a size class.

D | J | size | V | CDR3 | DNA
. | TRBJ1-1 | few | TRBV19 | CASSDTSINTEAFF | TGTGCCAGTAGTGACACGTCCATTAACACTGAAGCTTTCTTT
TRBD1 | TRBJ1-2 | many | TRBV6-1 | CASSENLDRVYGFTF | TGTGCCAGCAGTGAAAATTTGGACAGGGTGTATGGCTTCACCTTC
TRBD1 | TRBJ2-7 | . | TRBV20-1 | CSADRDRGEYEQYF | TGCAGTGCGGACCGGGACAGGGGAGAATACGAGCAGTACTTC
. | TRBJ2-7 | many | TRBV11-3 | CASSLRSRGTGDEQYF | TGTGCCAGCAGCTTACGGTCTCGGGGGACTGGAGACGAGCAGTACTTC
TRBD1 | TRBJ2-5 | . | TRBV12-3/TRBV12-4 | CASSNGQGARETQYF | TGTGCCAGCAGCAACGGACAGGGGGCTCGGGAGACCCAGTACTTC
. | TRBJ2-7 | many | TRBV20-1 | CSASRMSTYEQYF | TGCAGTGCCTCTAGGATGAGCACCTACGAGCAGTACTTC
. | TRBJ2-2 | many | TRBV7-6 | CASSLRDPGELFF | TGTGCCAGCAGCTTAAGGGACCCCGGGGAGCTGTTTTTT
. | TRBJ1-2 | many | TRBV28 | CASSLGALGGNYGYTF | TGTGCCAGCAGTTTAGGGGCCCTAGGAGGAAACTATGGCTACACCTTC
. | TRBJ1-2 | once | TRBV6-1 | CASSRDTSSGYTF | TGTGCCAGCAGCAGGGACACCTCCTCTGGCTACACCTTC
. | TRBJ1-5 | . | TRBV6-2/TRBV6-3 | CASSSTGQYPQPQHF | TGTGCCAGCAGTTCGACAGGCCAATATCCTCAGCCCCAGCATTTT
TRBD1 | TRBJ1-5 | . | TRBV6-2/TRBV6-3 | CASKTGVDQPQHF | TGTGCCAGCAAGACAGGGGTGGACCAGCCCCAGCATTTT
TRBD1 | TRBJ2-7 | many | TRBV12-3/TRBV12-4 | CASSFLQGTGEQYF | TGTGCCAGCAGTTTCCTACAGGGGACGGGCGAGCAGTACTTC
TRBD2 | TRBJ2-7 | many | TRBV6-2/TRBV6-3 | CASTPPGGGKMSYEQYF | TGTGCCAGCACTCCCCCGGGGGGGGGGAAGATGAGCTACGAGCAGTACTTC
. | TRBJ2-2 | . | TRBV19 | CASSASGGHTGELFF | TGTGCCAGTAGTGCTTCCGGTGGCCACACCGGGGAGCTGTTTTTT
. | TRBJ2-6 | many | TRBV6-1 | CASSEARPRSSGANVLTF | TGTGCCAGCAGTGAAGCGCGACCCCGGTCCTCTGGGGCCAACGTCCTGACTTTC
. | TRBJ2-7 | many | TRBV20-1 | CSAGTIQSYEQYF | TGCAGTGCCGGGACAATCCAGTCCTACGAGCAGTACTTC
. | TRBJ2-6 | . | TRBV19 | CASSRHGGSSSGANVLTF | TGTGCCAGTAGTCGTCATGGGGGTTCCAGCTCTGGGGCCAACGTCCTGACTTTC
. | TRBJ2-5 | many | TRBV28 | CASSLTLGETQYF | TGTGCCAGCAGTTTAACCCTGGGAGAGACCCAGTACTTC
. | TRBJ2-5 | many | TRBV24-1 | CATRDPERETQYF | TGTGCCACCAGGGACCCTGAGAGGGAGACCCAGTACTTC
TRBD1 | TRBJ2-5 | many | TRBV25-1 | CASSGDRGSETQYF | TGTGCCAGCAGTGGAGACAGGGGGTCGGAGACCCAGTACTTC
. | TRBJ1-5 | . | TRBV6-1 | CASSEALSGAGNQPQHF | TGTGCCAGCAGCGAAGCGCTTTCGGGGGCAGGTAATCAGCCCCAGCATTTT
TRBD1 | TRBJ1-5 | . | TRBV18 | CASSTQADRGLHQPQHF | TGTGCCAGCTCAACCCAGGCGGACAGGGGACTCCATCAGCCCCAGCATTTT
. | TRBJ1-2 | many | TRBV12-3/TRBV12-4 | CASSLNTDAPYGYTF | TGTGCCAGCAGCCTTAATACTGACGCGCCCTATGGCTACACCTTC
. | TRBJ1-1 | few | TRBV27 | CASIDWLGTEAFF | TGTGCCAGCATCGATTGGTTGGGGACTGAAGCTTTCTTT
. | TRBJ1-2 | many | TRBV12-3/TRBV12-4 | CASTPGVYYGYTF | TGTGCCAGCACCCCCGGGGTATACTATGGCTACACCTTC
. | TRBJ2-7 | . | TRBV2 | CASSDAGTAGPYEQYF | TGTGCCAGCAGCGATGCCGGGACCGCAGGCCCCTACGAGCAGTACTTC
TRBD1 | TRBJ1-2 | many | TRBV7-2 | CASSFSLGQGMGANYGYTF | TGTGCCAGCAGCTTTTCCCTAGGACAGGGGATGGGAGCTAACTATGGCTACACCTTC
TRBD1 | TRBJ2-7 | . | TRBV18 | CASSLNPTGISYEQYF | TGTGCCAGCTCACTTAATCCGACAGGGATCTCCTACGAGCAGTACTTC
TRBD1 | TRBJ2-5 | . | TRBV7-2 | CASSHSGTGEETQYF | TGTGCCAGCAGCCACTCCGGGACAGGGGAAGAGACCCAGTACTTC
. | TRBJ2-7 | . | TRBV6-1 | CASRRDFLAEQYF | TGTGCCAGCAGGAGGGACTTCCTCGCCGAGCAGTACTTC
TRBD1 | TRBJ2-7 | many | TRBV6-5 | CASSSKGQGLYEQYF | TGTGCCAGCAGTTCGAAAGGACAGGGGCTCTACGAGCAGTACTTC
. | TRBJ2-7 | many | TRBV28 | CATGSQSNSYEQYF | TGTGCCACCGGAAGTCAGAGCAACTCCTACGAGCAGTACTTC
. | TRBJ2-7 | many | TRBV6-5 | CASGLDSYEQYF | TGTGCCAGCGGACTCGACTCCTACGAGCAGTACTTC
TRBD1 | TRBJ1-5 | many | TRBV10-2 | CASRDRSYQPQHF | TGCGCCAGCCGGGACAGGAGCTACCAGCCCCAGCATTTT
TRBD1 | TRBJ1-5 | many | TRBV2 | CASRKDRIYQPQHF | TGTGCCAGCAGAAAGGACAGGATCTATCAGCCCCAGCATTTT
. | TRBJ2-4 | . | TRBV28 | CASQDPTIKNIQYF | TGTGCCAGCCAAGACCCTACCATAAAAAACATTCAGTACTTC
. | TRBJ2-7 | . | TRBV7-6 | CASSLGGAGYYEQYF | TGTGCCAGCAGCTTAGGGGGAGCAGGGTACTACGAGCAGTACTTC
TRBD2 | TRBJ2-5 | many | TRBV6-5 | CASRPGLAEGQYF | TGTGCCAGCAGACCGGGACTAGCGGAGGGCCAGTACTTC
. | TRBJ1-6 | many | TRBV6-2/TRBV6-3 | CASSFYMNSPLHF | TGTGCCAGCAGTTTCTACATGAACTCACCCCTCCACTTT
. | TRBJ1-2 | . | TRBV6-2/TRBV6-3 | CASSYPAKADGYTF | TGTGCCAGCAGTTACCCCGCAAAAGCGGATGGCTACACCTTC
. | TRBJ1-3 | many | TRBV2 | CASSGQTGASGNTIYF | TGTGCCAGCAGTGGACAGACCGGGGCGTCTGGAAACACCATATATTTT
. | TRBJ2-2 | . | TRBV4-2 | CASSQERGANTGELFF | TGTGCCAGCAGCCAAGAACGGGGCGCGAACACCGGGGAGCTGTTTTTT
. | TRBJ1-1 | many | TRBV5-8 | CASSRPGSGGTEAFF | TGTGCCAGCAGCAGACCGGGTTCGGGAGGCACTGAAGCTTTCTTT
. | TRBJ1-5 | once | TRBV28 | CASSWNNQPQHF | TGTGCCAGCAGTTGGAACAATCAGCCCCAGCATTTT
. | TRBJ2-7 | . | TRBV5-1 | CASSLRGAGNYEQYF | TGCGCCAGCAGCTTGCGTGGGGCGGGAAACTACGAGCAGTACTTC